This is a list of T cell receptor beta chains from one sample in a study of blood T cell repertoires in COVID-19. Here immunoSEQ multiplex PCR was the method, and the copy in TCRdb shows in-frame clones only, minus some. The sample includes tens of thousands of clones, around four fifths of them seen just once. The material sequenced was peripheral blood. Source of these receptors: a man over 45 with acute or convalescent COVID-19. The CDR3 runs from the conserved cysteine through the conserved F or W. Each record gives: J gene, clone size, V gene, CDR3 protein. Rows give clone size only sometimes, using once, few, many, or a class for an expanded clone.

j_gene: TRBJ2-2; abundance: NA; v_gene: TRBV29-1; CDR3aa: CTVTSPQGLTGELFF
j_gene: TRBJ1-2; abundance: NA; v_gene: TRBV12-3/TRBV12-4; CDR3aa: CASSPQVWGGYTF
j_gene: TRBJ2-1; abundance: NA; v_gene: TRBV5-4; CDR3aa: CASSPAEGLLGYNEQFF
j_gene: TRBJ2-6; abundance: NA; v_gene: TRBV18; CDR3aa: CASSPSTGANVLTF
j_gene: TRBJ1-2; abundance: once; v_gene: TRBV14; CDR3aa: CASSQDINYGYTF
j_gene: TRBJ2-2; abundance: NA; v_gene: TRBV5-1; CDR3aa: CASSLGVTSGRNTGELFF
j_gene: TRBJ2-3; abundance: NA; v_gene: TRBV3-1/TRBV3-2; CDR3aa: CASSHSYTSGGTDTQYF
j_gene: TRBJ2-3; abundance: NA; v_gene: TRBV6-2/TRBV6-3; CDR3aa: CASSYRDTDTQYF
j_gene: TRBJ1-5; abundance: NA; v_gene: TRBV11-2; CDR3aa: CASSSGEASAQHF
j_gene: TRBJ1-1; abundance: NA; v_gene: TRBV19; CDR3aa: CASSIHGRQATEAFF
j_gene: TRBJ1-1; abundance: NA; v_gene: TRBV7-2; CDR3aa: CASTLQGLSEAFF
j_gene: TRBJ1-5; abundance: NA; v_gene: TRBV10-3; CDR3aa: CAISESGQGARGQPQHF
j_gene: TRBJ1-4; abundance: NA; v_gene: TRBV6-4; CDR3aa: CASSESGVTNEKLFF
j_gene: TRBJ1-6; abundance: NA; v_gene: TRBV28; CDR3aa: CASGQDQDNSPLHF
j_gene: TRBJ2-7; abundance: NA; v_gene: TRBV5-4; CDR3aa: CASSLLIGGEDYEQYF
j_gene: TRBJ1-1; abundance: NA; v_gene: TRBV7-3; CDR3aa: CAAGQGGHTEAFF
j_gene: TRBJ1-1; abundance: NA; v_gene: TRBV18; CDR3aa: CASSPQGGTEAFF
j_gene: TRBJ2-7; abundance: NA; v_gene: TRBV7-2; CDR3aa: CASSLGSSGGGYEQYF
j_gene: TRBJ1-2; abundance: NA; v_gene: TRBV28; CDR3aa: CALGGGADYGYTF
j_gene: TRBJ1-1; abundance: NA; v_gene: TRBV28; CDR3aa: CASSLSRVNTEAFF
j_gene: TRBJ2-7; abundance: NA; v_gene: TRBV27; CDR3aa: CASSFRGSIYEQYF
j_gene: TRBJ1-4; abundance: NA; v_gene: TRBV10-1; CDR3aa: CARPGQGGEKLFF
j_gene: TRBJ2-2; abundance: once; v_gene: TRBV27; CDR3aa: CASSFAENSGELFF
j_gene: TRBJ2-3; abundance: NA; v_gene: TRBV29-1; CDR3aa: CSALGGGTTDTQYF
j_gene: TRBJ1-1; abundance: NA; v_gene: TRBV4-1; CDR3aa: CASSAGLMGNTEAFF
j_gene: TRBJ2-3; abundance: NA; v_gene: TRBV19; CDR3aa: CASTLTGNTDTQYF